Following are 27 T cell receptor beta chains from one sample sequenced in a study of spatial heterogeneity in lung cancer. The time point here: blood at routine non-recurrence follow-up after resection. Unsorted whole RNA samples from tumor, nontumor lung or frozen PBMC were sequenced. TCRdb reprocessed the 5' RACE reads via MiXCR and lists one record per CDR3 protein. In the table there are around 110,000 distinct CDR3 sequences, 10% to 15% of which are singletons. The sample was PBMCs, taken at follow-up. Receptors were obtained from a male donor with early-stage non-small cell lung cancer.

This clonotype was picked up many times. The V call is TRBV7-8, the J call TRBJ2-7; TRBD1 matches 8 bases. Germline CDR1 SGHVS, CDR2 FQNEAQ. V trimming: 0 bases; J trimming: 2 bases; junction bases outside the gene matches: 6. The CDR3 runs to 16 residues. The CDR3 coding sequence is TGTGCCAGCAGCTTAGCGAACAGGGGGTTCCCCTACGAGCAGTACTTC. Protein product: CASSLANRGFPYEQYF.

The sample holds a few counts of this clonotype. The gene calls are TRBV28 and TRBJ2-6; D is possibly TRBD2 (6 bases). CDR3 size: 18 residues. Germline V gene data show CDR1 as MDHEN and CDR2 as SYDVKM. The ends were cut back, 6 bases at V and 0 bases at J, with 18 bases in the middle. The CDR3 nucleotides are TGTGCCAGCAGGCAGGCTCTTACGGGAGTCTCTGGGGCCAACGTCCTGACTTTC. As protein: CASRQALTGVSGANVLTF.

This clonotype was seen many times. The chain couples TRBV10-3 to TRBJ1-6; D is ambiguous. Germline CDR1 is ENHRY and CDR2 is SYGVKD. The V and J ends lost 6 bases and 5 bases respectively, with 11 bases between them. The CDR3 totals 14 residues. Here the CDR3 reads CAISQGRDNSPLHF. CDR3 nucleotides: TGTGCCATCAGCCAAGGGAGGGATAATTCACCCCTCCACTTT.

This clonotype was detected a few times. The V gene is TRBV20-1, the J gene TRBJ2-2; no definite D call. The CDR3 consists of 15 residues. Germline CDR1 reads DFQATT; CDR2 reads SNEGSKA (reference sequence). V was cut by 0 bases and J by 1 base, with 9 bases left in between. This CDR3 is CSAREGSLNTGELFF. The CDR3 coding sequence is TGCAGTGCTAGAGAGGGTAGCCTGAACACCGGGGAGCTGTTTTTT.

The chain combines TRBV2 with TRBJ1-6; 7 bases are a match to TRBD1. The V gene end was trimmed by 6 bases and the J gene end by 6 bases; junction bases not matched to a gene: 11. This CDR3 spans 16 amino acids. Germline CDR1 is SNHLY and CDR2 is FYNNEI. The CDR3 coding sequence is TGTGCCAGCAGCCGGGACAGACCTTCTTTTAATTCACCCCTCCACTTT. Protein sequence: CASSRDRPSFNSPLHF.

This clonotype was seen ten or more times. The chain combines TRBV6-5 with TRBJ2-5; D unclear. V was trimmed by 5 bases and J by 3 bases, leaving 10 bases between them. Germline loops: CDR1 MNHEY, CDR2 SVGAGI. The CDR3 length is 13 residues. This CDR3 is CASSPGVKETQYF. The CDR3, as DNA: TGTGCCAGCAGTCCTGGGGTGAAAGAGACCCAGTACTTC.

This clonotype was counted at least ten times. This rearrangement joins TRBV4-3 to TRBJ1-6, with D perhaps TRBD1 (5 bases). Germline CDR1 and CDR2: LGHNA and YSLEER. V was clipped by 0 bases and J by 3 bases, with 9 bases between them. The CDR3 is made up of 16 amino acids. Here the CDR3 DNA reads TGCGCCAGCAGCCAAGATGGGACGGGCTATAATTCACCCCTCCACTTT. Translating gives CASSQDGTGYNSPLHF.

This clonotype is a singleton in its sample. The V call is TRBV9, the J call TRBJ2-5; tentative D call: TRBD2 (5 bases). The V end lost 1 base, the J end lost 5 bases, and 12 bases lay between the germline ends. The CDR3 loop spans 14 amino acids. Germline V lookup: CDR1 SGDLS, CDR2 YYNGEE. The DNA for the CDR3 is TGTGCCAGCAGCGTACAGAATAGCGAGGAGACCCAGTACTTC. Translated: CASSVQNSEETQYF. Filled out from reference TRBV9 and TRBJ2-5, the complete variable domain reads DSGVTQTPKHLITATGQRVTLRCSPRSGDLSVYWYQQSLDQGLQFLIQYYNGEERAKGNILERFSAQQFPDLHSELNLSSLELGDSALYFCASSVQNSEETQYFGPGTRLLVL.

The rearrangement joins TRBV7-9 to TRBJ2-3; maybe TRBD2 (7 bases). This CDR3 spans 15 amino acids. V was trimmed by 1 base and J by 2 bases, leaving 10 bases between them. Germline V gives CDR1 SEHNR, CDR2 FQNEAQ (reference sequence). The CDR3 spells CASSLGAGATDTQYF. CDR3 nucleotides: TGTGCCAGCAGCTTAGGGGCGGGGGCCACAGATACGCAGTATTTT.

This clonotype was picked up many times. This chain joins TRBV4-3 and TRBJ2-1, with 8 positions matching TRBD2. V was pared by 5 bases and J by 0 bases, with 3 bases of the junction left unmatched. The CDR3 sequence is 15 residues long. Germline V gene sequence: CDR1 LGHNA, CDR2 YSLEER. This chain's CDR3 is CASSSGTSSYNEQFF. CDR3 nucleotides: TGCGCCAGCAGCTCCGGGACTAGCTCCTACAATGAGCAGTTCTTC.

The sample holds many counts of this clonotype. The chain couples TRBV29-1 to TRBJ1-3, with D unclear. Per germline, CDR1 SQVTM and CDR2 ANQGSEA. The CDR3 loop spans 14 amino acids. Trimming stripped 1 base from V and 3 bases from J, with 10 bases between. CDR3 loop: CSVEVKGYGNTIYF. CDR3 DNA: TGCAGCGTTGAAGTGAAGGGTTATGGAAACACCATATATTTT.

The gene calls are TRBV10-3 and TRBJ1-2; 7 nucleotides line up with TRBD1. The CDR3 extends over 11 amino acids. With 6 bases clipped from V and 10 bases from J, the junction kept 5 bases outside the gene matches. Per germline, CDR1 ENHRY and CDR2 SYGVKD. In DNA, the CDR3 is TGTGCCATCAGGGACAGGTCTTTCTACACCTTC. Translation: CAIRDRSFYTF.

This clonotype was detected a few times. The CDR3 DNA reads as TGTGCCAGCAGTGGGTTGGAGGGTTCACCCCTCCACTTT. Translated, it gives CASSGLEGSPLHF. This rearrangement joins TRBV25-1 to TRBJ1-6; D not certain. The CDR3 has 13 residues. V was trimmed by 4 bases and J by 9 bases, leaving 10 bases between them. Per germline, CDR1 MGHDK and CDR2 SYGVNS.

This clonotype was seen only a few times. J is TRBJ2-3 and V is TRBV5-1; D might be TRBD1 (6 bases). The ends were cut back, 4 bases at V and 2 bases at J, with 11 bases in the middle. Germline CDR1 is SGHRS and CDR2 is YFSETQ. CDR3 length: 14 amino acids. The CDR3 region has the DNA TGCGCCAGCAGCACGAACAGGGCCACAGATACGCAGTATTTT. Residues: CASSTNRATDTQYF.

This clonotype was seen many times. One junction end disagrees with the germline gene, perhaps due to a read error. CDR3 residues: CAVRAPLYNEQFF. CDR3 nucleotides: TGTGCCGTCAGGGCGCCCCTTTACAATGAGCAGTTCTTC. This chain joins TRBV10-3 and TRBJ2-1, with D perhaps TRBD1 (5 bases). CDR1 and CDR2 (germline): ENHRY, SYGVKD. This CDR3 is 13 amino acids long.

This clonotype was counted at least ten times. The genes are TRBV6-2 or TRBV6-3 and TRBJ1-1, with D possibly being TRBD1 (6 bases). V was shortened by 6 bases and J by 0 bases, with 11 bases between the two germline ends. The CDR3 totals 14 residues. Germline V gene data show CDR1 as MNHEY and CDR2 as SVGEGT. The DNA for the CDR3 is TGTGCCAGCAGACGGGACACCCTGAACACTGAAGCTTTCTTT. Residues: CASRRDTLNTEAFF.

The CDR3 sequence is CASSFLGQRNTIYF. The DNA of the CDR3 is TGTGCCAGCAGTTTTTTGGGACAGAGAAACACCATATATTTT. This chain connects TRBV28 to TRBJ1-3; 7 bases line up with TRBD1. Unmatched junction bases numbered 4, after V lost 3 bases and J lost 5 bases. The germline V gene has CDR1 MDHEN and CDR2 SYDVKM. This CDR3 comprises 14 residues.

This clonotype has more than one count but fewer than ten. In DNA form, the CDR3 reads TGTGCCAGCCAAGGCGGGGGGGGTCCCCAAGAGACCCAGTACTTC. Its translation: CASQGGGGPQETQYF. The chain combines TRBV28 with TRBJ2-5; 9 nucleotides line up with TRBD2. Germline CDR1 reads MDHEN; CDR2 reads SYDVKM. J was trimmed by 1 base and V by 8 bases; bases with no gene match: 8. The length of the CDR3 is 15 residues.

This clonotype appeared many times. DNA for the CDR3: TGCGCCAGCAGCCAAAGCACAGGGGATATGAGAGGGGCCAACGTCCTGACTTTC. It encodes CASSQSTGDMRGANVLTF. J is TRBJ2-6 and V is TRBV4-1; 7 bases fit TRBD1. The J segment lost 4 bases and the V segment lost 2 bases, leaving 11 bases of the junction unmatched. The CDR3 is 18 residues long. CDR1 is MGHRA and CDR2 is YSYEKL in the germline V gene.

There are a few counts of this clonotype. The chain couples TRBV2 to TRBJ1-4; TRBD1 aligns across 9 bases. Germline V CDR1 and CDR2: SNHLY, FYNNEI. The CDR3 has 15 residues. The J segment lost 4 bases and the V segment lost 5 bases, leaving 5 bases of the junction unmatched. The CDR3 region is CASSRDRAVNEKLFF. The CDR3 bases are TGTGCCAGCAGTCGGGACAGGGCTGTTAATGAAAAACTGTTTTTT.

CDR3 region: CASGFFPERYGYTF. The CDR3 DNA sequence: TGTGCTAGTGGTTTTTTTCCGGAACGGTATGGCTACACCTTC. The chain employs TRBV12-5 and TRBJ1-2; no firm D call. With 3 bases removed from V and 5 bases from J, the gap between germline ends came to 13 bases. Germline CDR1 is LGHNT and CDR2 is FRNRAP. CDR3 length: 14 amino acids. The whole variable domain, remainder taken from reference TRBV12-5 and TRBJ1-2, is DARVTQTPRHKVTEMGQEVTMRCQPILGHNTVFWYRQTMMQGLELLAYFRNRAPLDDSGMPKDRFSAEMPDATLATLKIQPSEPRDSAVYFCASGFFPERYGYTFGSGTRLTVV.

This clonotype has just a few counts. The CDR3: CASSESTGGGSPLHF. The CDR3 DNA sequence: TGTGCCAGCAGTGAATCGACAGGGGGGGGTTCACCCCTCCACTTT. This chain joins TRBV25-1 and TRBJ1-6; 9 bases map to TRBD1. Unmatched junction bases numbered 4, after V lost 1 base and J lost 9 bases. The CDR3 runs to 15 residues. Germline CDR1 reads MGHDK; CDR2 reads SYGVNS.

This clonotype was counted only a few times. This chain links TRBV7-2 with TRBJ1-2; no clear D. This CDR3 region has 14 residues. V lost 1 base to trimming and J lost 5 bases, with 11 bases between them. Looked up from germline, CDR1 is SGHTA and CDR2 is FQGNSA. For the CDR3, the DNA is TGTGCCAGCAGCTTAGAGGGAATCTCGTATGGCTACACCTTC. The encoded protein is CASSLEGISYGYTF. Full variable domain (missing parts from reference TRBV7-2 and TRBJ1-2): GAGVSQSPSNKVTEKGKDVELRCDPISGHTALYWYRQSLGQGLEFLIYFQGNSAPDKSGLPSDRFSAERTGGSVSTLTIQRTQQEDSAVYLCASSLEGISYGYTFGSGTRLTVV.

This clonotype turned up a few times. A single base separates this from a much larger clone, so it may be a read error. The CDR3, as DNA: TGTGCCAGCAGCCGGGACTGGAACACCGGGGAGCTGTTTTTT. Its translation is CASSRDWNTGELFF. The J gene is TRBJ2-2, the V gene TRBV7-2, with D perhaps TRBD2 (6 bases). Trimming pared 5 bases from V and 1 base from J, leaving 8 bases between. The germline CDR1 and CDR2 sequences are SGHTA and FQGNSA. This CDR3 spans 14 amino acids.

This clonotype was detected only a few times. V gene TRBV7-8 combines with J gene TRBJ1-2, with no clear D. Germline V gene sequence: CDR1 SGHVS, CDR2 FQNEAQ. The V and J ends lost 2 bases and 6 bases respectively, with 7 bases between them. This CDR3 is built from 12 residues. The CDR3: CASSLYGHGYTF. The DNA of the CDR3 is TGTGCCAGCAGCTTATATGGGCATGGCTACACCTTC.

The J gene is TRBJ2-7, the V gene TRBV28; the D is unclear. The germline gives CDR1 MDHEN, CDR2 SYDVKM. Trimming removed 2 bases at V and 3 bases at J, with 5 bases between. This CDR3 spans 12 amino acids. In DNA form, the CDR3 reads TGTGCCAGCAGTTTAGAATTCTACGAGCAGTACTTC. It yields the protein CASSLEFYEQYF.

The chain employs TRBV28 and TRBJ2-6; the D is unclear. Trimming pared 7 bases from V and 0 bases from J, leaving 13 bases between. This CDR3 region has 16 residues. Germline CDR1 MDHEN, CDR2 SYDVKM. CDR3 amino acids: CASKGNDNSGANVLTF. The CDR3 bases are TGTGCCAGCAAGGGTAATGATAACTCTGGGGCCAACGTCCTGACTTTC.